This T cell receptor (beta chain) derives from a study of blood T cell repertoires in COVID-19. Turning to the study itself: Samples of COVID-19 (acute and convalescent) were obtained from the United States, Italy and Spain. T cells, B-cell-depleted T cells, or PBMCs supplied cDNA or gDNA.

The CDR3 has 18 amino acids. The germline CDR1 and CDR2 sequences are SGHVS and FQNEAQ. The J segment lost 6 bases and the V segment lost 2 bases, leaving 15 bases of the junction unmatched. Produced via immunoSEQ multiplex PCR; TCRdb's table is partial and in-frame only. The profile covers 200,000 or so clones, with 84% appearing a single time and 5.1% taken by the ten largest. The clonotype comes from a woman aged 55 to 70 who had recovered from COVID-19. Sequenced sample: peripheral blood. The chain has TRBV7-8 and TRBJ1-2, with 10 bases fitting TRBD1. Here the CDR3 reads CASSLLVTGGAGLDGYTF. The CDR3, as DNA: TGTGCCAGCAGCTTATTAGTGACAGGGGGCGCTGGACTAGATGGCTACACCTTC.